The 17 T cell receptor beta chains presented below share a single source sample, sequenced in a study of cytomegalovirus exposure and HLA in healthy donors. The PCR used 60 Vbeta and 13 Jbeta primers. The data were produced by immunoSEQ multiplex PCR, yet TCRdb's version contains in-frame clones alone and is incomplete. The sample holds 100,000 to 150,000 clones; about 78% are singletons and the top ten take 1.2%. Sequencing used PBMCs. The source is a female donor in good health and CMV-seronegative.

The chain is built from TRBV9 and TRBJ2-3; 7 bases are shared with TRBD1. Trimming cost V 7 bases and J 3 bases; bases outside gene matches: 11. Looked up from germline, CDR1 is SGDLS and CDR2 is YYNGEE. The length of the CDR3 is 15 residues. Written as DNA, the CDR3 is TGTGCCAGCGGCGGATTGGACAGGACGACAGATACGCAGTATTTT. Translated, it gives CASGGLDRTTDTQYF.

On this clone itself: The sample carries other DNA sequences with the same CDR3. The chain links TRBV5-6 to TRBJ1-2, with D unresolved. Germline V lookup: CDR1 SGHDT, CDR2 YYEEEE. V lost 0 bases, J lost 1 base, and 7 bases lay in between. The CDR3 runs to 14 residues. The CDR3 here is CASSLGRRNYGYTF. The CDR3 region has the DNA TGTGCCAGCAGCTTGGGCAGGCGTAACTATGGCTACACCTTC.

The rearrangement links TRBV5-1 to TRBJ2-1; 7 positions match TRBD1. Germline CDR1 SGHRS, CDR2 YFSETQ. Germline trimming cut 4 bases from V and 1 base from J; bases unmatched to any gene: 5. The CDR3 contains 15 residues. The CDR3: CASSPRQGSYNEQFF. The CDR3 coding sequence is TGCGCCAGCAGCCCCCGACAGGGTTCCTACAATGAGCAGTTCTTC.

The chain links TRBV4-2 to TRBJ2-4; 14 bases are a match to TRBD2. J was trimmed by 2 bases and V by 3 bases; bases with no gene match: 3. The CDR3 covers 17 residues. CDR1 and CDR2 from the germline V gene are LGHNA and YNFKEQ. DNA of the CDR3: TGTGCCAGCAGCCAGGGGACTAGCGGGGGACCCAAAAACATTCAGTACTTC. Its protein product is CASSQGTSGGPKNIQYF.

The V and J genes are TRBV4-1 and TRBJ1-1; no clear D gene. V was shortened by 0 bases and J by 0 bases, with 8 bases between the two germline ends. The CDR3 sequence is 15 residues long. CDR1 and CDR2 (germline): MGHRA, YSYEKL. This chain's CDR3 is CASSQESAMNTEAFF. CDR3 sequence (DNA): TGCGCCAGCAGCCAAGAGAGTGCAATGAACACTGAAGCTTTCTTT.

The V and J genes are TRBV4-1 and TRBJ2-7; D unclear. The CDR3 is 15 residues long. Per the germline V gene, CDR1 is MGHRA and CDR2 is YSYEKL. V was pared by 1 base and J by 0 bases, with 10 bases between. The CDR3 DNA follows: TGCGCCAGCAGCCAAGTCACCGTTAGCTCCTACGAGCAGTACTTC. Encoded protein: CASSQVTVSSYEQYF.

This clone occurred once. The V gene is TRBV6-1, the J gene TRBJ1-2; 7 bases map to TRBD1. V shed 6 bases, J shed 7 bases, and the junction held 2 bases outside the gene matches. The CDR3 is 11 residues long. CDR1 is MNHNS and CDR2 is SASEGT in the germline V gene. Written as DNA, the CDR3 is TGTGCCAGCAGGTACAGGGGTGGCTACACCTTC. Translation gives CASRYRGGYTF.

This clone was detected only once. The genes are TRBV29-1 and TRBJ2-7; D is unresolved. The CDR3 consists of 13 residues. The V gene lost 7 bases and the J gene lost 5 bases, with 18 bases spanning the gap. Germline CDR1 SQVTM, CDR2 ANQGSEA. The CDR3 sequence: CSGPPPERHEQYF. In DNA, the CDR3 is TGCAGCGGCCCCCCCCCGGAGCGCCACGAGCAGTACTTC.

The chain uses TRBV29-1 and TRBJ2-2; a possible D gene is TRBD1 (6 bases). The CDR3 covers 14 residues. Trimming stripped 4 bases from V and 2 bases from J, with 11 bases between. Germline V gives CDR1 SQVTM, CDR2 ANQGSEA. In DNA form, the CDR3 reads TGCAGCGTTGCAAGGACAGCAAACACCGGGGAGCTGTTTTTT. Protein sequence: CSVARTANTGELFF.

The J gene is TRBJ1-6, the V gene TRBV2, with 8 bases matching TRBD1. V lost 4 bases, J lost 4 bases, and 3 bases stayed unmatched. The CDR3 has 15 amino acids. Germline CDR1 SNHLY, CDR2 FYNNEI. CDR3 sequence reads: CASSGNRGYNSPLHF. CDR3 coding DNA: TGTGCCAGCAGTGGGAACAGGGGGTATAATTCACCCCTCCACTTT.

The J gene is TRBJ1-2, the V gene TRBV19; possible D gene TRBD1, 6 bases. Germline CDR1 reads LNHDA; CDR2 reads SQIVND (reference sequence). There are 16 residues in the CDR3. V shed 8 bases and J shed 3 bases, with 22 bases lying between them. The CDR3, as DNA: TGTGCCAGTGTTAAAAACAGGGCTGCGGCTTACTATGGCTACACCTTC. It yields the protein CASVKNRAAAYYGYTF.

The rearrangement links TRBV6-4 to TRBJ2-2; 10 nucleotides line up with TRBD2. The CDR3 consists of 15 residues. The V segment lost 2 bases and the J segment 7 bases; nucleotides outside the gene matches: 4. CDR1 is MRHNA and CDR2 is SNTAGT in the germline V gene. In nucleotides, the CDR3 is TGTGCCAGCAGTGACGGGACTAGCGTAAGCGGGGAGCTGTTTTTT. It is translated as CASSDGTSVSGELFF.

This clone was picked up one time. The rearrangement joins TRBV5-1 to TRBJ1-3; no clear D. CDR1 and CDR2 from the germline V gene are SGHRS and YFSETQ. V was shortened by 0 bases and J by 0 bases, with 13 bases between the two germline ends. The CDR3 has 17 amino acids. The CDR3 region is CASSLELGSISGNTIYF. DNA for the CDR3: TGCGCCAGCAGCTTGGAACTGGGCTCTATCTCTGGAAACACCATATATTTT.

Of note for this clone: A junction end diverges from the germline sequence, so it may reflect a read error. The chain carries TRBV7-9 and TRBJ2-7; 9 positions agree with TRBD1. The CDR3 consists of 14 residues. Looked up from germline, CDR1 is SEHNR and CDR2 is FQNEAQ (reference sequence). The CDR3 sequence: CSSRGTGPSYEQYF. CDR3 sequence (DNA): TGTTCCAGCAGGGGGACAGGGCCCTCCTACGAGCAGTACTTC.

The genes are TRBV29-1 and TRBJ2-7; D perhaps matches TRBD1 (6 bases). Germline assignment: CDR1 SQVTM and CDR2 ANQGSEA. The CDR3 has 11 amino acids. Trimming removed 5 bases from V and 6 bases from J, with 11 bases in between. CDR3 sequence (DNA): TGCAGCGTTCTTGGGGGCCCCGAGCAGTACTTC. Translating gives CSVLGGPEQYF.

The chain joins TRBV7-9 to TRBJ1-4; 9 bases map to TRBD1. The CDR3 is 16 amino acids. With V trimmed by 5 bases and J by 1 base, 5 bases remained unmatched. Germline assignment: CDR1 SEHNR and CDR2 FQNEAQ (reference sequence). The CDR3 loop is CASSLNRGRTNEKLFF. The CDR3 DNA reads TGTGCCAGCAGCCTCAACAGGGGGCGAACTAATGAAAAACTGTTTTTT.

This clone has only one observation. CDR3 in amino acids: CASSLDTNQPQHF. CDR3 nucleotide sequence: TGCGCCAGCAGCCTGGACACAAATCAGCCCCAGCATTTT. V is TRBV5-1 and J is TRBJ1-5; D may be TRBD1 (5 bases). Germline V gives CDR1 SGHRS, CDR2 YFSETQ. CDR3 length: 13 amino acids. The ends were cut back, 4 bases at V and 4 bases at J, with 9 bases in the middle.